This T cell receptor beta chain is drawn from a study of PD-L1 blockade in urothelial cancer. Study as a whole: Blood samples had a median of 141,255 T cells.

TCRdb's table, derived via immunoSEQ multiplex PCR, lists solely in-frame clones and lacks some. The table records 32,000 or so clones, around 82% of them present only once. This CDR3 has 14 amino acids. Germline V gives CDR1 SNHLY, CDR2 FYNNEI. V gave up 6 bases and J gave up 2 bases; unmatched junction bases: 6. Time point given: pretreatment peripheral blood. This TCR was recovered from a man aged 55 to 70 with urothelial cancer. The chain combines TRBV2 with TRBJ2-7; 8 bases line up with TRBD2. Sequences were derived from PBMCs, sampled around atezolizumab (anti-PD-L1) treatment. CDR3 nucleotides: TGTGCCAGCAGGCGACTAGCGAGCACCTACGAGCAGTACTTC. It translates to CASRRLASTYEQYF.